These 22 T cell receptor beta chains originate from one sample sequenced in a study of T cells in Graves' hyperthyroidism and ophthalmopathy. Using RNA transcripts as the source, TCR beta CDR3 regions were amplified. Carried out on the TCR CDR3, a first-round RT-PCR used the HTBI primer set. TCRdb re-analysed the multiplex PCR reads in MiXCR, keeping a single row per CDR3 protein. The sample holds 450,000 to 700,000 distinct CDR3 sequences, roughly 50% seen once. Sequencing was performed on peripheral blood or thyroid tissue (not recorded which). These receptors all come from an adult woman with Graves' disease, either hyperthyroidism or ophthalmopathy (not recorded which).

This clonotype was found a few times. The rearrangement uses TRBV5-1 and TRBJ1-2, with D possibly matching TRBD1 (6 bases). In germline, CDR1 is SGHRS, CDR2 YFSETQ. The V gene lost 1 base and the J gene lost 5 bases, with 15 bases spanning the gap. CDR3 size: 15 residues. The CDR3 DNA is TGCGCCAGCAGCTTGCCTGGACAGACTTCTTATGGCTACACCTTC. Residues: CASSLPGQTSYGYTF.

The table lists this clonotype with a few counts. This rearrangement joins TRBV4-1 to TRBJ2-2, with a possible D match to TRBD1 (5 bases). Germline CDR1 MGHRA, CDR2 YSYEKL. V dropped 1 base and J dropped 6 bases, with 15 bases sitting between them. The CDR3 is 16 amino acids. CDR3: CASSQVSPQGAGELFF. CDR3 DNA: TGCGCCAGCAGCCAAGTTTCACCGCAGGGCGCCGGGGAGCTGTTTTTT.

This clonotype was detected a few times. This chain links TRBV7-9 with TRBJ1-3; no clear D. CDR1 is SEHNR and CDR2 is FQNEAQ in the germline V gene (reference sequence). V was clipped by 0 bases and J by 4 bases, with 4 bases between them. The CDR3 sequence is 13 residues long. The CDR3 DNA follows: TGTGCCAGCAGCTTAGCGCAGGGAAACACCATATATTTT. It codes for CASSLAQGNTIYF.

This clonotype was picked up one time. The genes are TRBV7-9 and TRBJ1-1, with 10 bases lining up with TRBD1. The CDR3 spans 15 residues. Germline V gene data show CDR1 as SEHNR and CDR2 as FQNEAQ (reference sequence). V gave up 4 bases and J gave up 5 bases; unmatched junction bases: 7. The CDR3 nucleotides read TGTGCCAGCAGCTCTAGACAGGGGGCTCAGACTGAAGCTTTCTTT. Amino acids: CASSSRQGAQTEAFF.

The rearrangement joins TRBV24-1 to TRBJ1-1, with 9 bases identical to TRBD1. The closer fit of TRBJ2-1 to the DNA end suggests the J call may be wrong. The germline CDR1 and CDR2 sequences are KGHDR and SFDVKD. The CDR3 sequence is 15 residues long. CDR3 loop: CATSVRDRAVGEQFF. CDR3 nucleotides: TGTGCCACCAGTGTGCGGGACAGGGCTGTGGGTGAGCAGTTCTTC.

This clonotype came up many times. J is TRBJ1-5 and V is TRBV10-1; no clear D gene. V gave up 2 bases and J gave up 4 bases, with 6 bases separating them. Looked up from germline, CDR1 is WNHNN and CDR2 is SYGVQD (reference sequence). The CDR3 runs to 13 residues. The CDR3 bases are TGCGCCAGCAGTGAGAACAGAAATCAGCCCCAGCATTTT. Its protein product is CASSENRNQPQHF.

This clonotype has just a few counts. The rearrangement links TRBV29-1 to TRBJ1-2, with D unresolved. Per germline, CDR1 SQVTM and CDR2 ANQGSEA. V lost 7 bases and J 1 base, leaving 10 bases between the germline ends. This CDR3 region has 12 residues. CDR3 coding DNA: TGCAGCGCCCGAGACAATAACTATGGCTACACCTTC. Protein product: CSARDNNYGYTF.

Note on this clonotype: One end of the junction does not line up with germline, which may come from a read error. V usage is TRBV29-1 and J usage is TRBJ2-7, with D unresolved. CDR1 is SQVTM, CDR2 ANQGSEA, per germline. The CDR3 runs to 13 residues. The CDR3 nucleotides are TGCAGCGTTTCGGTGACATACGGCTACGAGCAGTGCTTC. This codes for CSVSVTYGYEQCF.

This sequence joins TRBV19 and TRBJ1-5; D perhaps matches TRBD1 (5 bases). With 4 bases removed from V and 8 bases from J, the gap between germline ends came to 21 bases. Germline V gene sequence: CDR1 LNHDA, CDR2 SQIVND (reference sequence). The CDR3 covers 16 residues. In DNA form, the CDR3 reads TGTGCCAGTAGTACCTCTAGCGGGTGGGGCGGGGAGCCCCAGCATTTT. This translates into CASSTSSGWGGEPQHF.

The chain links TRBV20-1 to TRBJ2-2, with D perhaps matching TRBD2 (7 bases). V gave up 6 bases and J gave up 2 bases, with 16 bases separating them. Germline V gene lookup returns CDR1 DFQATT and CDR2 SNEGSKA (reference sequence). The CDR3 has 15 residues. Written as DNA, the CDR3 is TGCAGTGCCGGCCGAGGGGGGGCCAACACCGGGGAGCTGTTTTTT. Translating gives CSAGRGGANTGELFF.

The V gene is TRBV20-1, the J gene TRBJ2-6; D gene unclear. Germline V gene data show CDR1 as DFQATT and CDR2 as SNEGSKA (reference sequence). Deletions cut 5 bases from V and 16 bases from J, with 9 bases between. The CDR3 sequence is 9 residues long. The DNA of the CDR3 is TGCAGTGCTGATAGCTTACTGACTTTC. It yields the protein CSADSLLTF.

This clonotype occurred many times. This chain uses TRBV5-1 with TRBJ2-2; 9 bases fit TRBD2. The V segment lost 0 bases and the J segment 1 base; nucleotides outside the gene matches: 7. The germline gives CDR1 SGHRS, CDR2 YFSETQ. The CDR3 length is 18 residues. The CDR3 region has the DNA TGCGCCAGCAGCTTGGGCAGCGGGAGGCCGATGAACACCGGGGAGCTGTTTTTT. Translation gives CASSLGSGRPMNTGELFF.

In DNA form, the CDR3 reads TGTGCCAGCAGCTGGCAAGACAATAACTATGGCTACACCTTC. It codes for CASSWQDNNYGYTF. This chain uses TRBV7-2 with TRBJ1-2; the D is unclear. V was clipped by 4 bases and J by 1 base, with 10 bases between them. The CDR3 is 14 residues long. The germline V gene has CDR1 SGHTA and CDR2 FQGNSA.

This clonotype showed up many times. J is TRBJ1-1 and V is TRBV6-5; D call uncertain. CDR3 size: 14 residues. Trimming cost V 2 bases and J 1 base, with 8 bases left between them. Per the germline V gene, CDR1 is MNHEY and CDR2 is SVGAGI. CDR3 amino acids: CASSYEEANTEAFF. The CDR3 DNA reads as TGTGCCAGCAGTTACGAGGAAGCGAACACTGAAGCTTTCTTT.

At least ten counts were recorded for this clonotype. The V gene is TRBV6-1, the J gene TRBJ1-5, with D hard to call. The CDR3 runs 14 residues. Germline V gene data show CDR1 as MNHNS and CDR2 as SASEGT. The V and J ends lost 6 bases and 6 bases respectively, with 15 bases between them. The CDR3 sequence is CASSPPLEGQPQHF. The CDR3 DNA is TGTGCCAGCAGCCCCCCGCTGGAGGGTCAGCCCCAGCATTTT.

The rearrangement links TRBV7-9 to TRBJ1-2; D not resolved. The germline V gene encodes CDR1 SEHNR and CDR2 FQNEAQ (reference sequence). Trimming pared 10 bases from V and 1 base from J, leaving 16 bases between. The CDR3 is 14 amino acids. CDR3 protein: CAITPDPLNYGYTF. DNA for the CDR3: TGTGCCATCACGCCCGACCCCCTTAACTATGGCTACACCTTC.

On this clonotype itself: It may be a read error: a sequence one base away is much more abundant. V usage is TRBV6-1 and J usage is TRBJ1-6; D perhaps matches TRBD1 (6 bases). Germline V lookup: CDR1 MNHNS, CDR2 SASEGT. V dropped 11 bases and J dropped 7 bases, with 21 bases sitting between them. CDR3 length: 15 amino acids. CDR3 DNA: TGTGCCTCGGAAGCAGGGGCTGAGGTGAATTCACCCCTCCACTTT. This codes for CASEAGAEVNSPLHF.

The sample holds a few counts of this clonotype. The chain carries TRBV28 and TRBJ2-7; weak D call: TRBD2 (5 bases). The length of the CDR3 is 15 residues. CDR1 and CDR2 from the germline V gene are MDHEN and SYDVKM. Trimming took 3 bases from V and 2 from J, leaving 14 bases between them. The chain's CDR3 is CASSFGLAATYEQYF. CDR3 nucleotides: TGTGCCAGCAGTTTTGGGCTAGCTGCTACCTACGAGCAGTACTTC.

The V call is TRBV29-1, the J call TRBJ1-1; TRBD1 matches 7 bases. The CDR3 sequence is 13 residues long. Germline V gene data show CDR1 as SQVTM and CDR2 as ANQGSEA. This CDR3 reads CTVRTGSRAEAFF. For the CDR3, the DNA is TGCACCGTCAGGACAGGATCGAGGGCTGAAGCTTTCTTT.

As DNA, the CDR3 is TGCGCCAGCAGTGCGCCGGGACTAGCGGGAGACTTGGCGCGGGAGACCCAGTACTTC. This encodes CASSAPGLAGDLARETQYF. The chain links TRBV10-2 to TRBJ2-5, with 14 positions matching TRBD2. Losses at the gene ends were 4 bases for V and 5 bases for J; bases not matched to a gene: 15. This CDR3 has 19 amino acids. Per the germline V gene, CDR1 is WSHSY and CDR2 is SAAADI.

This clonotype appeared many times. The chain carries TRBV28 and TRBJ2-5; 7 bases fit TRBD1. J was trimmed by 2 bases and V by 2 bases; bases with no gene match: 2. Germline V gene data show CDR1 as MDHEN and CDR2 as SYDVKM. There are 14 residues in the CDR3. The chain's CDR3 is CASSLTRGQETQYF. Here the CDR3 DNA reads TGTGCCAGCAGTTTAACCAGGGGGCAAGAGACCCAGTACTTC.

The rearrangement uses TRBV5-1 and TRBJ2-5, with 7 bases fitting TRBD1. In germline, CDR1 is SGHRS, CDR2 YFSETQ. J lost 5 bases, V lost 4 bases, and 14 bases had no gene match. The CDR3 consists of 16 residues. CDR3 amino acids: CASSPRGLQEWETQYF. As DNA, the CDR3 is TGCGCCAGCAGCCCGAGGGGGCTTCAAGAGTGGGAGACCCAGTACTTC.